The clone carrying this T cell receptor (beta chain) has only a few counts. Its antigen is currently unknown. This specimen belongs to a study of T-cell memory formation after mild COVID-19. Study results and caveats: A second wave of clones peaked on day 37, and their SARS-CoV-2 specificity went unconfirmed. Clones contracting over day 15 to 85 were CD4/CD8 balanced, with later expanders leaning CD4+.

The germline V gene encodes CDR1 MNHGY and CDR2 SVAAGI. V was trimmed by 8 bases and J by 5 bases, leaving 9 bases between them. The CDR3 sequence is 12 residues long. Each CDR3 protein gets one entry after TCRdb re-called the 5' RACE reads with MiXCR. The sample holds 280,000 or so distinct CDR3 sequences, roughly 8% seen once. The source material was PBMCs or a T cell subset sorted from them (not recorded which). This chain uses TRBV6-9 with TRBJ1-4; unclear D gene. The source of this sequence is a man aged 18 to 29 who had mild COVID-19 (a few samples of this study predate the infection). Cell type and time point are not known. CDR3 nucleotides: TGTGCCAGCGCAGGCCTCAATGAAAAACTGTTTTTT. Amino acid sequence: CASAGLNEKLFF.